This TCR beta chain was obtained from a study of Ad26.COV2.S vaccination and SARS-CoV-2 variants. About the research overall: Once or twice, 56 days apart, Ad26.COV2.S was delivered intramuscularly. Findings and caveats of the study: Vaccine recipients had higher spike-specific TCR breadth than placebo recipients.

This clone was recorded a few times. Its antigen is unidentified. Data came from immunoSEQ multiplex PCR; TCRdb stores just in-frame clones and leaves some out. The sample shows some 290,000 clones, approximately 86% of them seen only once. The treatment was: some 20 received Ad26.COV2.S at low or high dose, single or two shots; five or six received placebo; per-sample allocation not given. Specimen acquisition occurred on day 63 following the initial vaccine or placebo injection. Trimming took 1 base from V and 8 from J, leaving 15 bases between them. The length of the CDR3 is 14 residues. CDR1 is SGHRS and CDR2 is YFSETQ in the germline V gene.

The V and J genes are TRBV5-1 and TRBJ1-1; D is undetermined. Sequenced material: peripheral blood, taken in a trial of Ad26.COV2.S vaccine versus placebo. The receptor's source is a person aged 18-65 years who received the Ad26.COV2.S COVID-19 vaccine or a placebo. The CDR3 sequence is CASSLRSDSWEAFF. The CDR3 DNA follows: TGCGCCAGCAGCTTGCGCTCAGACTCCTGGGAAGCTTTCTTT.